This T cell receptor (beta chain) was captured in a study of T cells in localized non-small cell lung cancer. The CDR3 covers 15 residues. CDR1 is LNHDA and CDR2 is SQIVND in the germline V gene (reference sequence). Trimming took 7 bases from V and 2 from J; bases not matched to a gene: 8. Notes on this clone: Its antigen is unidentified.

Sequenced by immunoSEQ multiplex PCR; TCRdb stores in-frame clones only, minus some. This table has tens of thousands of clones, 94% appearing once. Overall study results and limits: Highest T cell clonality was seen in uninvolved adjacent lung, surpassing that measured in tumor. Sequencing covered just one tumor region, so heterogeneity cannot be ruled out. Greater T cell density in blood accompanied longer overall survival.

The sample in question was peripheral blood, obtained before any cancer treatment. The TCR was taken from a woman between 35 and 75 years old with stage I lung adenocarcinoma. The chain joins TRBV19 to TRBJ2-3; 8 positions agree with TRBD2. The CDR3 sequence: CASTTRGGITDTQYF. The CDR3 bases are TGTGCCAGTACCACCCGGGGGGGGATCACAGATACGCAGTATTTT.